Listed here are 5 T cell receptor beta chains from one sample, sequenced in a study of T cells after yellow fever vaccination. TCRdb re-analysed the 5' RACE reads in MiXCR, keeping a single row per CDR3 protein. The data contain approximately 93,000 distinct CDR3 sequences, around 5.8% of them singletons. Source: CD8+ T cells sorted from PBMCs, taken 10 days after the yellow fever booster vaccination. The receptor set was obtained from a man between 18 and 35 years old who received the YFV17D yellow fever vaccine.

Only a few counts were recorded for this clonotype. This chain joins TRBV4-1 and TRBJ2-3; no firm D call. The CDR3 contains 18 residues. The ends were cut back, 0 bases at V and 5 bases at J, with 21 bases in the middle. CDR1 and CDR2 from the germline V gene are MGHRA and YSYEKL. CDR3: CASSQEILGVRIRDTQYF. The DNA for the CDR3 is TGCGCCAGCAGCCAAGAAATCCTCGGTGTGCGTATTAGAGATACGCAGTATTTT.

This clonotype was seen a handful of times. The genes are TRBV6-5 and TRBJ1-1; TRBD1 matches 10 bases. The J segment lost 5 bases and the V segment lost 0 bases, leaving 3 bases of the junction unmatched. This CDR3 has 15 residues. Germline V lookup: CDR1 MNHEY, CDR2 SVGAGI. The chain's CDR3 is CASSYSGTGVTEAFF. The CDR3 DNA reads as TGTGCCAGCAGTTACTCCGGGACAGGGGTGACTGAAGCTTTCTTT.

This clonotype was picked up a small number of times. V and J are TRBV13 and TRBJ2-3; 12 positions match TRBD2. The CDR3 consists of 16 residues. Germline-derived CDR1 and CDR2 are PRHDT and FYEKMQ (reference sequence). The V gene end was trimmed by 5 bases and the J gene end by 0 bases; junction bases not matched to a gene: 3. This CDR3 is CASSALAGGSTDTQYF. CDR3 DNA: TGTGCCAGCAGCGCGCTAGCGGGGGGGAGCACAGATACGCAGTATTTT.

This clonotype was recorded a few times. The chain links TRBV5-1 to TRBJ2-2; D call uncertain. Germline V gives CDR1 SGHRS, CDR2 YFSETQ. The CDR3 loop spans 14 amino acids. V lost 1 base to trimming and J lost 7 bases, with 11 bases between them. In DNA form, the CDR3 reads TGCGCCAGCAGCTTGTACTTCGGTAGCGGGGAGCTGTTTTTT. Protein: CASSLYFGSGELFF.

CDR3 bases: TGCGCCAGCAGCCAAAGGCGCGGAACCGGGGAGCTGTTTTTT. It encodes CASSQRRGTGELFF. The V and J genes are TRBV4-1 and TRBJ2-2, with D unresolved. V lost 2 bases to trimming and J lost 5 bases, with 9 bases between them. Germline V CDR1 and CDR2: MGHRA, YSYEKL. CDR3 length: 14 residues.